This TCR beta chain was recorded in a study of CD8 T cells in Susac syndrome. At the level of the study: When blood was drawn, the patients with Susac syndrome were therapy-naive, on corticosteroids, or on intravenous immunoglobulin alone.

This CDR3 region has 14 residues. Trimming removed 1 base at V and 3 bases at J, with 9 bases between. CDR1 and CDR2 (germline): SEHNR, FQNEAQ (reference sequence). With random hexamers, about 0.5 to 1 ug RNA was reverse transcribed. Amplification of the TCR beta CDR3 was carried out by immunoSEQ multiplex PCR, which spanned a total of 54 Vbeta and 13 Jbeta segments. TCRdb reanalysed the immunoSEQ multiplex PCR reads using MiXCR and keeps one entry per CDR3 protein. This repertoire shows around 100,000 distinct CDR3 sequences, 95% found once; its top ten account for less than 0.35%. This rearrangement joins TRBV7-9 to TRBJ2-5; D might be TRBD1 (5 bases). Sequenced material: CD8+ T cells from PBMCs. The TCR sequence derives from a human donor with Susac syndrome. DNA for the CDR3: TGTGCCAGCAGCTTAGTCAAGGGGAAAGAGACCCAGTACTTC. This sequence encodes CASSLVKGKETQYF.